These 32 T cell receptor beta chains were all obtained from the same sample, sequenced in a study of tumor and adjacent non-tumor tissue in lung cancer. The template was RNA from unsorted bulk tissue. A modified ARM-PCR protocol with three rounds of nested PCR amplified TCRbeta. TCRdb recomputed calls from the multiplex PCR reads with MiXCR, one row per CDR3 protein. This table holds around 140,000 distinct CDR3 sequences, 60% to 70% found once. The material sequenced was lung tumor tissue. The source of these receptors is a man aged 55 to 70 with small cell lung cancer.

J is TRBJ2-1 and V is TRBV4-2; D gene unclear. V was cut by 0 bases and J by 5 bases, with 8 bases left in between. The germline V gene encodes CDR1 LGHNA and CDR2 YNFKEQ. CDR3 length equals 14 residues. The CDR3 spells CASSQEINDNEQFF. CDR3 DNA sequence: TGTGCCAGCAGCCAAGAGATTAACGACAATGAGCAGTTCTTC.

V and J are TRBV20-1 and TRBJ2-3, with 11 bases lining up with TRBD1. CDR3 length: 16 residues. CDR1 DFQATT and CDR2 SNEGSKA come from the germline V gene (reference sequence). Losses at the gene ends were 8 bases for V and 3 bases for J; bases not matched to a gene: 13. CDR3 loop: CSTRNTGTGGTDTQYF. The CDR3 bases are TGCAGTACAAGAAATACCGGGACAGGGGGGACAGATACGCAGTATTTT.

CDR3 nucleotide sequence: TGTGCCAGCAGTCCAACAGGGGGCCCATATCAGCCCCAGCATTTT. Protein sequence: CASSPTGGPYQPQHF. The gene calls are TRBV12-3 or TRBV12-4 and TRBJ1-5, with 9 positions matching TRBD1. V dropped 5 bases and J dropped 5; count of bases not matched to a gene: 7. There are 15 residues in the CDR3.

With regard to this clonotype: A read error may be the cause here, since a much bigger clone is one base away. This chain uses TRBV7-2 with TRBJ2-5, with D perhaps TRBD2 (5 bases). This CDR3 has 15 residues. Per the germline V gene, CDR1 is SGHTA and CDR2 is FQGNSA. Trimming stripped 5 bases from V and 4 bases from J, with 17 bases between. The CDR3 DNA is TGTGCCAGCAGCAAACACCAGACTATGGGAGAGACCCAGTACTTC. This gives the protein CASSKHQTMGETQYF.

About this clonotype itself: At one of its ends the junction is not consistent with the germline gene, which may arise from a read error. DNA for the CDR3: TGCTGTGCTTTGGGGCAGCTCCAAGAGACCCAGTACTTC. Translating gives CCALGQLQETQYF. The chain links TRBV20-1 to TRBJ2-5, with TRBD1 as a possible D gene (5 bases). Germline CDR1 is DFQATT and CDR2 is SNEGSKA (reference sequence). The CDR3 covers 13 residues.

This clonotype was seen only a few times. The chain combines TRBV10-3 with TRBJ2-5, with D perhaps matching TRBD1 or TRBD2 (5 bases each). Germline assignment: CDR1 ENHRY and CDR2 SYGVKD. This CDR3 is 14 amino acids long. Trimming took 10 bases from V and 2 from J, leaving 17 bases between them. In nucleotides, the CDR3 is TGTGCCACAGGGACCACAACTACACAAGAGACCCAGTACTTC. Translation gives CATGTTTTQETQYF.

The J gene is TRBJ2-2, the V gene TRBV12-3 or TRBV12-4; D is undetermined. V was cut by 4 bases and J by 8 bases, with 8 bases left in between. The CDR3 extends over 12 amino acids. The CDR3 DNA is TGTGCCAGCAGTTCCCTTTCGGGGGAGCTGTTTTTT. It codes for CASSSLSGELFF.

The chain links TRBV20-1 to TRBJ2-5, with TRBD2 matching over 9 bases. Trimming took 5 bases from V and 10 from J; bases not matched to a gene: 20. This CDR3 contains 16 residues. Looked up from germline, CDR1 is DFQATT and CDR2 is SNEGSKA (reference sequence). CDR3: CSADPRHLAGRGSQYF. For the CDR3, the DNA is TGCAGTGCTGACCCTCGGCACCTAGCGGGACGAGGGAGCCAGTACTTC.

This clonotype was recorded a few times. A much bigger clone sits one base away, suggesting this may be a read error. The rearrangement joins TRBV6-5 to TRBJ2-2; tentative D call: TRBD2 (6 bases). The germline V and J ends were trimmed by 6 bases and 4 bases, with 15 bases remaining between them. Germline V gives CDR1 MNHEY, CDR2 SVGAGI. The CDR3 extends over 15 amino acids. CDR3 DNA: TGTGCCAGCAGATATCTGACTAGTACCACCGGGGAGCTGTTTTTT. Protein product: CASRYLTSTTGELFF.

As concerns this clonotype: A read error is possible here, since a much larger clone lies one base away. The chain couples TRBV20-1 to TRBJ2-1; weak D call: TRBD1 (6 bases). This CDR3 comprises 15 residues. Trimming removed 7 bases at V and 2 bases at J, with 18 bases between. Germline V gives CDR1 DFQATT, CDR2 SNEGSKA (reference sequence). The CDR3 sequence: CSVSKTGLPYNEQFF. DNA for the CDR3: TGCAGTGTTTCTAAGACAGGCCTCCCCTACAATGAGCAGTTCTTC.

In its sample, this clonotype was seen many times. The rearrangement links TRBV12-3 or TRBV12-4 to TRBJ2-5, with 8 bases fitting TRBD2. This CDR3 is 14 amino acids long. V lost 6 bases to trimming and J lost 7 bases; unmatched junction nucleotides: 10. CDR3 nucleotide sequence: TGTGCCAGCAGCCTCGCGGCGGGAGGTGGGACCCAGTACTTC. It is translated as CASSLAAGGGTQYF.

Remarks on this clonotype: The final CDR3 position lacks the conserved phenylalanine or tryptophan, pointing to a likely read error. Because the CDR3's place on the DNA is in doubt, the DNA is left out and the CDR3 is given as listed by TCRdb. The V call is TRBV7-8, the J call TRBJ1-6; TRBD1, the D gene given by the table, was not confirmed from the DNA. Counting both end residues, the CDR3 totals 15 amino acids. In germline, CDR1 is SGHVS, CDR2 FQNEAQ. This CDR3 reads CANSYSEGAGSPHHL.

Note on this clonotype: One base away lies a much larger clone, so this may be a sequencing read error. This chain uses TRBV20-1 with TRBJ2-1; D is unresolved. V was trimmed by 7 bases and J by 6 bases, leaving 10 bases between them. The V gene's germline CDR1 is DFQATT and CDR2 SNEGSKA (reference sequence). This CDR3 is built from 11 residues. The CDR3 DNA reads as TGCAGTGTCGAGCAGGTCAATGAGCAGTTCTTC. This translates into CSVEQVNEQFF.

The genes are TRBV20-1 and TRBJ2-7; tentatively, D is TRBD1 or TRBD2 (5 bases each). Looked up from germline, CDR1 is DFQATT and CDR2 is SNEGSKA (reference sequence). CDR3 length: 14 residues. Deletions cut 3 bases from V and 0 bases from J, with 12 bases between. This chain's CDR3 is CSARGPVSSYEQYV. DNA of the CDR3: TGCAGTGCTAGGGGACCCGTAAGCTCCTACGAGCAGTACGTC.

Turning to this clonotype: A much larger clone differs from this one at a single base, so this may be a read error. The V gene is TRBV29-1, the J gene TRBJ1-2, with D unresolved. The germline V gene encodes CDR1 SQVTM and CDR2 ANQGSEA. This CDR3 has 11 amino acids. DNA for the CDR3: TGCAGCGTTGAATACTTGTATGGCTACGCCTTC. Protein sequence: CSVEYLYGYAF.

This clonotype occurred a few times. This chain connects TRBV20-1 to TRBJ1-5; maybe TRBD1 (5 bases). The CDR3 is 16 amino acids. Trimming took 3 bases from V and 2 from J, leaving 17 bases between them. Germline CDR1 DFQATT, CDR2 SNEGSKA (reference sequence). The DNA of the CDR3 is TGCAGTGCTAGGGCGGGGGGGGGATGGGGCAATCAGCCCCAGCATTTT. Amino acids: CSARAGGGWGNQPQHF.

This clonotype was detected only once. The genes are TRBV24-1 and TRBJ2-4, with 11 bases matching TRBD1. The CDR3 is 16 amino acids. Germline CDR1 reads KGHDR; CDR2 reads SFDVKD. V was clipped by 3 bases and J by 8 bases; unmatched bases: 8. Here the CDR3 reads CATSDAGTGGFDIQYF. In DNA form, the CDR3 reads TGTGCCACCAGTGATGCGGGGACAGGGGGATTCGACATTCAGTACTTC.

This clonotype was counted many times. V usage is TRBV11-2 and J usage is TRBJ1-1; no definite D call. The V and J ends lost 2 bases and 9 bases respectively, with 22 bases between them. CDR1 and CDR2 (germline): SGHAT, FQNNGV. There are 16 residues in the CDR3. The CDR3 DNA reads TGTGCCAGCAGCTTATGCCCACAGCCGGGGATATGCCAAGCTTTCTTT. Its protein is CASSLCPQPGICQAFF. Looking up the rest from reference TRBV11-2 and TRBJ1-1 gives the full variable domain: EAGVAQSPRYKIIEKRQSVAFWCNPISGHATLYWYQQILGQGPKLLIQFQNNGVVDDSQLPKDRFSAERLKGVDSTLKIQPAKLEDSAVYLCASSLCPQPGICQAFFGQGTRLTVV.

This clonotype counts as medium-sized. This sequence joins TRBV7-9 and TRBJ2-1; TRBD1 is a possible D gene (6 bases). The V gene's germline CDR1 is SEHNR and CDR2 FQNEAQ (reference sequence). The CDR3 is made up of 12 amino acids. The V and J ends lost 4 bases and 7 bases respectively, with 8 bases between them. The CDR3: CASSSTGNEQFF. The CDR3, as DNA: TGTGCCAGCAGCTCCACAGGGAATGAGCAGTTCTTC.

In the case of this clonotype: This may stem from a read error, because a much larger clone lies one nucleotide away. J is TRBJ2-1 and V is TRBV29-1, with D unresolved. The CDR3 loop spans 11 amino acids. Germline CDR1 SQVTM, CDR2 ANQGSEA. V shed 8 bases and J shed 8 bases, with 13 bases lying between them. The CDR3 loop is CSIGLSDEQFF. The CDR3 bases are TGCAGCATTGGTTTGTCAGATGAGCAGTTCTTC.

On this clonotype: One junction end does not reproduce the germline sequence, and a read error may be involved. The DNA for the CDR3 is TGTGCCAGCAGCCGACGACAAGGGCGGCAAGAGACCAAGTACTTC. As protein: CASSRRQGRQETKYF. V gene TRBV6-1 combines with J gene TRBJ2-5; D is undetermined. The length of the CDR3 is 15 residues. CDR1 is MNHNS and CDR2 is SASEGT in the germline V gene.

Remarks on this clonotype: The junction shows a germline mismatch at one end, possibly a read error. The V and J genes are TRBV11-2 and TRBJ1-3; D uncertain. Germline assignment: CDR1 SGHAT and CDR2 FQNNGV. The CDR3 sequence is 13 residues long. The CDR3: CASSRGIRNAIYF. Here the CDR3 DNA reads TGTGCCAGCAGCCGAGGGATTAGAAACGCCATATATTTT. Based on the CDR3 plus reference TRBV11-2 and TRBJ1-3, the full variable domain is EAGVAQSPRYKIIEKRQSVAFWCNPISGHATLYWYQQILGQGPKLLIQFQNNGVVDDSQLPKDRFSAERLKGVDSTLKIQPAKLEDSAVYLCASSRGIRNAIYFGEGSWLTVV.

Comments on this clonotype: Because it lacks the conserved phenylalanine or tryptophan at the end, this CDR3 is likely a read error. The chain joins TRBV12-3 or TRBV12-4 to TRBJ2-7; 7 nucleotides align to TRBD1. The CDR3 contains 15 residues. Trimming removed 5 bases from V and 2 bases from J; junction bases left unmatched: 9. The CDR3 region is CASSDPFRGTYEQYI. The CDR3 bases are TGTGCCAGCAGTGACCCCTTCAGGGGGACCTACGAGCAGTACATC.

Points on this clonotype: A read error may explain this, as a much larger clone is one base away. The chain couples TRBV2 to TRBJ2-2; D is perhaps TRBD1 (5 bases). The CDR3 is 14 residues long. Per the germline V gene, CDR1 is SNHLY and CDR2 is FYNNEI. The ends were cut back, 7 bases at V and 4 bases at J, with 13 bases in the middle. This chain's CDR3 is CASNVRGGTGELFF. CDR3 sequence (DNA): TGTGCCAGCAATGTAAGGGGTGGCACCGGGGAGCTGTTTTTT.

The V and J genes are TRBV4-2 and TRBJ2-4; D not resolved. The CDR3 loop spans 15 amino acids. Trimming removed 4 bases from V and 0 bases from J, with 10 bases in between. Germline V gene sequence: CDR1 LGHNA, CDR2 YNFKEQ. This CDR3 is CASSRDILAKNIQYF. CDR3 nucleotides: TGTGCCAGCAGCCGAGATATTCTAGCCAAAAACATTCAGTACTTC.

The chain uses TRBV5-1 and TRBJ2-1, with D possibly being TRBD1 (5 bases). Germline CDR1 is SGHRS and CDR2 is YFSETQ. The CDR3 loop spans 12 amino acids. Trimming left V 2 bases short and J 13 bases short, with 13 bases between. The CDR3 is CASSFGQGEQFF. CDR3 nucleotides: TGCGCCAGCAGCTTTGGGCAGGGCGAACAGTTCTTC.

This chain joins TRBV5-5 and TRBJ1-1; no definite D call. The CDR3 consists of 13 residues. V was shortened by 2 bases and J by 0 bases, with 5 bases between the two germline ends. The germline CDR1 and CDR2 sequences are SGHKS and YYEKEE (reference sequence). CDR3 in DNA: TGTGCCAGCAGCTTCTTATTGAACACTGAAGCTTTCTTT. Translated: CASSFLLNTEAFF.

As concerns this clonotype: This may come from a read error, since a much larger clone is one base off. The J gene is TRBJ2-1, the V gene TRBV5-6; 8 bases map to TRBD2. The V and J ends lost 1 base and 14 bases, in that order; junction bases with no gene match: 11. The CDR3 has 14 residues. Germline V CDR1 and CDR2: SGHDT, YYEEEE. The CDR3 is CASSLWLSGGEEFF. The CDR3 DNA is TGTGCCAGCAGCTTGTGGCTGAGCGGGGGAGAGGAGTTCTTC.

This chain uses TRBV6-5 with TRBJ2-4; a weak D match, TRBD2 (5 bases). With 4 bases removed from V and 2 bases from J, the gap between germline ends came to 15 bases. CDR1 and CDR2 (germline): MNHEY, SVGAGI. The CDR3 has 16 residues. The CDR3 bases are TGTGCCAGCAGTTCCCTCCTAGCTGGGTCCAAAAACATTCAGTACTTC. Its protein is CASSSLLAGSKNIQYF.

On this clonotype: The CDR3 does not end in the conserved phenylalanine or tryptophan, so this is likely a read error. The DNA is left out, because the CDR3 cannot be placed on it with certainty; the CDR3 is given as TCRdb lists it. CDR3 sequence: CSARELAGSGNEQSL. This chain joins TRBV20-1 and TRBJ2-1; the table's D call, TRBD2, was not checked against the DNA. Counting both end residues, the CDR3 totals 15 amino acids. Germline V lookup: CDR1 DFQATT, CDR2 SNEGSKA (reference sequence).

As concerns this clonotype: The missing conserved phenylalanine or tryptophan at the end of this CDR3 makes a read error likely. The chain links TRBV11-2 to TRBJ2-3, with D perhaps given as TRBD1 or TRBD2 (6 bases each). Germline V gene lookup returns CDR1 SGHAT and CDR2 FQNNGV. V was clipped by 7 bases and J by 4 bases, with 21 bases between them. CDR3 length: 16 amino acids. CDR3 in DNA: TGTGCCAGCAACTCAACTCTAGGAGGGGGAGCAGATACGCAGTATCTT. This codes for CASNSTLGGGADTQYL.

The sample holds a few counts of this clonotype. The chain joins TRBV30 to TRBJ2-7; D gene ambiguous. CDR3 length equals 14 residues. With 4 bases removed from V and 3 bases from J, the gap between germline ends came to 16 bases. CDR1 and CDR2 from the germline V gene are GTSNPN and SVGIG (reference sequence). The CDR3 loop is CAWILKVPRYEQYF. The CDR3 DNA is TGTGCCTGGATCCTAAAAGTTCCCCGCTACGAGCAGTACTTC. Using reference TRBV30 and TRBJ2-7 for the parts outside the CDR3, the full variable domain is SQTIHQWPATLVQPVGSPLSLECTVEGTSNPNLYWYRQAAGRGLQLLFYSVGIGQISSEVPQNLSASRPQDRQFILSSKKLLLSDSGFYLCAWILKVPRYEQYFGPGTRLTVT.